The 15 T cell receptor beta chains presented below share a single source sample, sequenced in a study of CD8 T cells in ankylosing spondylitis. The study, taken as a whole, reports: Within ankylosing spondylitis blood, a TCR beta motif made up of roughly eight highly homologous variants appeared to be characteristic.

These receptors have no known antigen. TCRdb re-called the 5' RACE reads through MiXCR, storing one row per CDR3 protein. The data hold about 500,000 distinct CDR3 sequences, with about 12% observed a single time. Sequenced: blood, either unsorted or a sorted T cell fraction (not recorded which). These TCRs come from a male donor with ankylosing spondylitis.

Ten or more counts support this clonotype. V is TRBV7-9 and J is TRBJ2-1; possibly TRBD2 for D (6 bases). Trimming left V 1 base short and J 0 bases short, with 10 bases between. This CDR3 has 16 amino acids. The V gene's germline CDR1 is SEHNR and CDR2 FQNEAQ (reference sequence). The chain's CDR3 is CASSLGLATSYNEQFF. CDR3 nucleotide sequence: TGTGCCAGCAGCTTAGGGCTAGCGACCTCCTACAATGAGCAGTTCTTC.

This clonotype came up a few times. CDR3 in DNA: TGTGCCAGCAGCGTAAGAGGGGAGGGGCCAGGGACCGGGGAGCTGTTTTTT. Its translation is CASSVRGEGPGTGELFF. V and J are TRBV9 and TRBJ2-2, with TRBD2 matching 7 bases. The CDR3 consists of 17 residues. From germline, CDR1 is SGDLS and CDR2 YYNGEE. The J segment lost 5 bases and the V segment lost 1 base, leaving 11 bases of the junction unmatched. Full variable domain (missing parts from reference TRBV9 and TRBJ2-2): DSGVTQTPKHLITATGQRVTLRCSPRSGDLSVYWYQQSLDQGLQFLIQYYNGEERAKGNILERFSAQQFPDLHSELNLSSLELGDSALYFCASSVRGEGPGTGELFFGEGSRLTVL.

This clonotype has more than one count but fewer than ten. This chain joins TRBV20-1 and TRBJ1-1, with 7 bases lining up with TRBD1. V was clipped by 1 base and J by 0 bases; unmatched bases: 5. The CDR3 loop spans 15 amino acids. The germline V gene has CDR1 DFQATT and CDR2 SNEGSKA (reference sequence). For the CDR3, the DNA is TGCAGTGCTAGAGTGTCAGGGACAGTGAACACTGAAGCTTTCTTT. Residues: CSARVSGTVNTEAFF.

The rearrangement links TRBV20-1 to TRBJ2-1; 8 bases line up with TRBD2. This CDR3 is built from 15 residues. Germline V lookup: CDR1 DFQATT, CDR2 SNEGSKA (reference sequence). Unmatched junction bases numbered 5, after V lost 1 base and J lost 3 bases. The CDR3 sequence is CSARVGLAGYNEQFF. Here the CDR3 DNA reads TGCAGTGCTAGAGTAGGGCTAGCGGGCTACAATGAGCAGTTCTTC.

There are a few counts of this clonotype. CDR3 in DNA: TGTGCCAGCAGTGCCTATTTGGGAAGTGAGCAGTTCTTC. Protein sequence: CASSAYLGSEQFF. The V gene is TRBV2, the J gene TRBJ2-1; D uncertain. V lost 4 bases, J lost 9 bases, and 13 bases lay in between. CDR1 is SNHLY, CDR2 FYNNEI, per germline. This CDR3 has 13 amino acids.

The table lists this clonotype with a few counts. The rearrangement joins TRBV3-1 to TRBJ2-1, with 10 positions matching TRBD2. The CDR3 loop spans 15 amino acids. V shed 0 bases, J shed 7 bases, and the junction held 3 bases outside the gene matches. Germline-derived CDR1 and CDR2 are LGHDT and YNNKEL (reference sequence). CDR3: CASSQELAGRNEQFF. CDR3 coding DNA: TGTGCCAGCAGCCAAGAACTAGCGGGACGGAATGAGCAGTTCTTC.

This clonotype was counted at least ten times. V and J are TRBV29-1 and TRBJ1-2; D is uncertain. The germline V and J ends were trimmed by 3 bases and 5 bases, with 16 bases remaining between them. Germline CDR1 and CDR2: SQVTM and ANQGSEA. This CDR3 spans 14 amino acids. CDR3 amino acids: CSVDPTGFGYGYTF. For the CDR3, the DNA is TGCAGCGTTGACCCAACGGGGTTTGGTTATGGCTACACCTTC.

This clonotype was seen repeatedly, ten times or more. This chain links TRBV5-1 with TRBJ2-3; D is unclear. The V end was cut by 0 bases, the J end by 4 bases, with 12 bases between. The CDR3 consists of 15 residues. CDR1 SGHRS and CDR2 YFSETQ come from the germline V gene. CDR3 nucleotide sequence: TGCGCCAGCAGCTTGGAGGACGTTGGGCCAGATACGCAGTATTTT. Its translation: CASSLEDVGPDTQYF.

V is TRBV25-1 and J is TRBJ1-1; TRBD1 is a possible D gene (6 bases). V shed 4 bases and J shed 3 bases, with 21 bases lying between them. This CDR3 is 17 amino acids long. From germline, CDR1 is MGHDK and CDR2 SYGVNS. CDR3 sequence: CASSALTNRVEDTEAFF. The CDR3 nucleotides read TGTGCCAGCAGTGCCCTAACGAACAGGGTGGAAGACACTGAAGCTTTCTTT.

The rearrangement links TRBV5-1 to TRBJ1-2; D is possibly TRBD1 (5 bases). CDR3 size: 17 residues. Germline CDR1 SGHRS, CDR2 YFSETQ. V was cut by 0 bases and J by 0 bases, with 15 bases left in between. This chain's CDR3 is CASSLEPGTSANYGYTF. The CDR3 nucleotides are TGCGCCAGCAGCTTGGAGCCGGGGACCTCAGCTAACTATGGCTACACCTTC. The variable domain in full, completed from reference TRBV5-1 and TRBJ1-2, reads KAGVTQTPRYLIKTRGQQVTLSCSPISGHRSVSWYQQTPGQGLQFLFEYFSETQRNKGNFPGRFSGRQFSNSRSEMNVSTLELGDSALYLCASSLEPGTSANYGYTFGSGTRLTVV.

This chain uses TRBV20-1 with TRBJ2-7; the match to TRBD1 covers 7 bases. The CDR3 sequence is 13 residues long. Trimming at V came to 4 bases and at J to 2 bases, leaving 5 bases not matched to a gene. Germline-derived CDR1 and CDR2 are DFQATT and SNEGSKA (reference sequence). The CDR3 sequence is CSAIRTGTYEQYV. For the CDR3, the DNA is TGCAGTGCTATTCGGACAGGAACCTACGAGCAGTACGTC.

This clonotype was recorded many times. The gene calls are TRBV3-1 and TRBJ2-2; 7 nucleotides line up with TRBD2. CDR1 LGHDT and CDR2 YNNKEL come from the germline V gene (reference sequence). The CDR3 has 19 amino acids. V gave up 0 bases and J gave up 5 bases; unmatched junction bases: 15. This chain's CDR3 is CASSQEVTSATEGTGELFF. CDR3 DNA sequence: TGTGCCAGCAGCCAAGAAGTCACTAGCGCAACCGAAGGGACCGGGGAGCTGTTTTTT.

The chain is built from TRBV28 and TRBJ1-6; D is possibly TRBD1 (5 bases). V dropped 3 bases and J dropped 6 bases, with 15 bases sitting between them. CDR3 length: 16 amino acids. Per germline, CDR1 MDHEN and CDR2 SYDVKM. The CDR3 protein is CASSLGWTGLNSPLHF. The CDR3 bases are TGTGCCAGCAGTTTGGGGTGGACGGGACTTAATTCACCCCTCCACTTT.

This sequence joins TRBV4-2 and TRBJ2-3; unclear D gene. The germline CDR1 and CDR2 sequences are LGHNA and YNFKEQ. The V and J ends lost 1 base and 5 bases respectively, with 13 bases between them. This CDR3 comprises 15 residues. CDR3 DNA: TGTGCCAGCAGCCAAGTACGGGTATTGAAAGATACGCAGTATTTT. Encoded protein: CASSQVRVLKDTQYF.

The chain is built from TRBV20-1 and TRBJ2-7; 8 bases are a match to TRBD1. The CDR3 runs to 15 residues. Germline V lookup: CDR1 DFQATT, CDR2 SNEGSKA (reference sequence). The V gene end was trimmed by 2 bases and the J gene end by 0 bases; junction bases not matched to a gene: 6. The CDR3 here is CSARLGQASSYEQYF. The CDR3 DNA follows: TGCAGTGCTAGATTGGGACAGGCTAGCTCCTACGAGCAGTACTTC.